The 26 T cell receptor beta chains given below trace back to one sample, sequenced in a study of cytomegalovirus exposure and HLA in healthy donors listed by TCRdb under 2017. Libraries were prepared through the immunoSEQ multiplex PCR assay. For the multiplex PCR, a mixture combining 60 forward primers for TCR Vbeta segments and 13 reverse primers for TCR Jbeta segments was used. TCRdb took this table from immuneACCESS and kept in-frame rearrangements with V and J called. Such tables lack part of the clones; where checked against another copy, unresolved V genes explain under half of the gap, and the rest is unexplained. The sample table records 85,000 to 110,000 clones; roughly three quarters of these occur just once. The ten largest clones take up about a tenth of the sample. The sequencing sample was made of PBMCs. Receptor source: a woman aged 18-29 years in good health and CMV-seropositive.

V usage is TRBV18 and J usage is TRBJ2-7; D not resolved. Germline CDR1 reads KGHSH; CDR2 reads LQKENI. Between the trimmed V and J ends, which lost 6 bases and 3 bases, there was a span of 18 bases. The CDR3 length is 15 residues. In nucleotides, the CDR3 is TGTGCCAGCTCGGAGCCCCGCTTACGCTTCTACGAGCAGTACTTC. This translates into CASSEPRLRFYEQYF.

V gene TRBV4-3 combines with J gene TRBJ2-5; D unclear. The CDR3 covers 13 residues. Germline V gene data show CDR1 as LGHNA and CDR2 as YSLEER. V lost 0 bases, J lost 5 bases, and 7 bases lay in between. The CDR3 protein is CASSQDLFETQYF. The CDR3 coding sequence is TGCGCCAGCAGCCAAGATCTCTTCGAGACCCAGTACTTC.

This chain uses TRBV6-5 with TRBJ2-7; TRBD2 might be the D (6 bases). Germline CDR1 and CDR2: MNHEY and SVGAGI. V was cut by 7 bases and J by 3 bases, with 16 bases left in between. CDR3 length: 14 amino acids. The DNA of the CDR3 is TGTGCCAGCAAACGGGCTAGCGAGCTCTACGAGCAGTACTTC. This codes for CASKRASELYEQYF.

The chain uses TRBV9 and TRBJ2-7, with D unclear. Between the trimmed V and J ends, which lost 0 bases and 2 bases, there was a span of 9 bases. The germline V gene has CDR1 SGDLS and CDR2 YYNGEE. The CDR3 has 14 residues. CDR3 in DNA: TGTGCCAGCAGCGTAGTGGGCTCAGCCTACGAGCAGTACTTC. It codes for CASSVVGSAYEQYF.

This chain uses TRBV19 with TRBJ2-3, with unresolved D. Germline V gene sequence: CDR1 LNHDA, CDR2 SQIVND (reference sequence). V lost 4 bases and J 6 bases, leaving 11 bases between the germline ends. The CDR3 sequence is 13 residues long. The CDR3, as DNA: TGTGCCAGTAGTACGCCCTTGAGGGATACGCAGTATTTT. This sequence encodes CASSTPLRDTQYF. The full variable domain, completed using reference TRBV19 and TRBJ2-3, is DGGITQSPKYLFRKEGQNVTLSCEQNLNHDAMYWYRQDPGQGLRLIYYSQIVNDFQKGDIAEGYSVSREKKESFPLTVTSAQKNPTAFYLCASSTPLRDTQYFGPGTRLTVL.

This clone has a handful of counts. The rearrangement joins TRBV7-3 to TRBJ2-5, with 8 bases fitting TRBD2. The CDR3 consists of 18 residues. The germline V gene has CDR1 SGHTA and CDR2 FQGTGA. J gave up 1 base and V 5 bases, and 15 bases lay outside the gene matches. In nucleotides, the CDR3 is TGTGCCAGCAGCCCCCCCCCGGGTAGCGGGGACCTCCAAGAGACCCAGTACTTC. The encoded protein is CASSPPPGSGDLQETQYF.

This sequence joins TRBV7-3 and TRBJ2-7; 9 bases are a match to TRBD1. Unmatched junction bases numbered 9, after V lost 5 bases and J lost 7 bases. Germline-derived CDR1 and CDR2 are SGHTA and FQGTGA. CDR3 length: 14 residues. This chain's CDR3 is CASSPGTGIMEQYF. The DNA for the CDR3 is TGTGCCAGCAGCCCCGGGACAGGGATTATGGAGCAGTACTTC.

There are a few counts of this clone. J is TRBJ2-2 and V is TRBV11-1; 7 nucleotides line up with TRBD2. CDR3 length: 18 residues. Losses at the gene ends were 2 bases for V and 0 bases for J; bases not matched to a gene: 9. Germline CDR1 and CDR2: SGHAT and FQDESV (reference sequence). The CDR3 loop is CASSLRLLGRTNTGELFF. DNA of the CDR3: TGTGCCAGCAGCTTACGGCTCCTCGGGAGGACGAACACCGGGGAGCTGTTTTTT. The full variable domain, rest sourced from reference TRBV11-1 and TRBJ2-2, is EAEVAQSPRYKITEKSQAVAFWCDPISGHATLYWYRQILGQGPELLVQFQDESVVDDSQLPKDRFSAERLKGVDSTLKIQPAELGDSAMYLCASSLRLLGRTNTGELFFGEGSRLTVL.

This clone has more than one count but fewer than ten. This chain joins TRBV9 and TRBJ1-2; a weak D match, TRBD1 (6 bases). This CDR3 has 13 amino acids. V lost 4 bases, J lost 3 bases, and 10 bases lay in between. Germline V gene sequence: CDR1 SGDLS, CDR2 YYNGEE. The CDR3, as DNA: TGTGCCAGCAGCAAAGACAGGCACTATGGCTACACCTTC. Translation gives CASSKDRHYGYTF.

V gene TRBV28 combines with J gene TRBJ2-3; TRBD2 aligns across 16 bases. After removal of 7 bases from V and 0 bases from J, the junction contained 4 bases not matched to a gene. The CDR3 has 17 amino acids. The V gene's germline CDR1 is MDHEN and CDR2 SYDVKM. CDR3 in amino acids: CASTGLAGGRSTDTQYF. Written as DNA, the CDR3 is TGTGCCAGCACGGGACTAGCGGGAGGGCGGAGCACAGATACGCAGTATTTT.

The chain uses TRBV5-8 and TRBJ2-7; D is possibly TRBD1 (5 bases). Germline assignment: CDR1 SGHTS and CDR2 YDEGEE. This CDR3 comprises 16 residues. Trimming took off 3 bases at V and 5 bases at J, with 21 bases between the two ends. CDR3 bases: TGTGCCAGCAGCTGGGGTCCAGGGTTTCGCTACGACGAGCAGTACTTC. Its protein product is CASSWGPGFRYDEQYF.

The J gene is TRBJ2-3, the V gene TRBV5-1; D is undetermined. Per the germline V gene, CDR1 is SGHRS and CDR2 is YFSETQ. Between the trimmed V and J ends, which lost 0 bases and 0 bases, there was a span of 5 bases. CDR3 length: 14 amino acids. Here the CDR3 DNA reads TGCGCCAGCAGCTTGGGTACTAGCACAGATACGCAGTATTTT. Translated: CASSLGTSTDTQYF. Complete variable domain (other parts from reference TRBV5-1 and TRBJ2-3): KAGVTQTPRYLIKTRGQQVTLSCSPISGHRSVSWYQQTPGQGLQFLFEYFSETQRNKGNFPGRFSGRQFSNSRSEMNVSTLELGDSALYLCASSLGTSTDTQYFGPGTRLTVL.

The rearrangement joins TRBV9 to TRBJ2-5; TRBD2 matches at 13 bases. This CDR3 comprises 18 residues. V was pared by 0 bases and J by 2 bases, with 7 bases of the junction left unmatched. Per germline, CDR1 SGDLS and CDR2 YYNGEE. Here the CDR3 reads CASSVGTSGSPEQETQYF. The DNA for the CDR3 is TGTGCCAGCAGCGTAGGGACTAGCGGGAGCCCTGAGCAAGAGACCCAGTACTTC. Full variable domain (outside the CDR3, taken from reference TRBV9 and TRBJ2-5): DSGVTQTPKHLITATGQRVTLRCSPRSGDLSVYWYQQSLDQGLQFLIQYYNGEERAKGNILERFSAQQFPDLHSELNLSSLELGDSALYFCASSVGTSGSPEQETQYFGPGTRLLVL.

The rearrangement joins TRBV6-6 to TRBJ2-7; the D is unclear. The CDR3 totals 12 residues. CDR1 MNHNY and CDR2 SVGAGI come from the germline V gene (reference sequence). The V end was cut by 4 bases, the J end by 3 bases, with 7 bases between. The CDR3 DNA reads as TGTGCCAGCAGTTTGGGCATCTACGAGCAGTACTTC. Translated: CASSLGIYEQYF.

The chain employs TRBV7-8 and TRBJ1-3; no definite D call. The CDR3 has 15 residues. Per germline, CDR1 SGHVS and CDR2 FQNEAQ. V lost 2 bases to trimming and J lost 2 bases, with 10 bases between them. The CDR3 sequence: CASSLIGRAGNTIYF. In nucleotides, the CDR3 is TGTGCCAGCAGCTTAATTGGTCGGGCTGGAAACACCATATATTTT.

This sequence joins TRBV27 and TRBJ2-1; 10 bases are a match to TRBD2. The CDR3 sequence is 14 residues long. The germline CDR1 and CDR2 sequences are MNHEY and SMNVEV (reference sequence). Trimming took 1 base from V and 8 from J; bases not matched to a gene: 2. CDR3 loop: CASSLLLAGYEQFF. The DNA of the CDR3 is TGTGCCAGCAGTTTATTACTAGCGGGATATGAGCAGTTCTTC.

The sample holds a few counts of this clone. This rearrangement joins TRBV29-1 to TRBJ1-2, with 9 bases aligning to TRBD1. J lost 8 bases, V lost 4 bases, and 2 bases had no gene match. Germline CDR1 is SQVTM and CDR2 is ANQGSEA. The CDR3 has 11 amino acids. CDR3 in amino acids: CSVGQGDGYTF. CDR3 nucleotide sequence: TGCAGCGTTGGACAGGGGGACGGCTACACCTTC.

In DNA, the CDR3 is TGCGCCAGCAGCCCGCGAGGACAGGGAATGAACACTGAAGCTTTCTTT. It codes for CASSPRGQGMNTEAFF. The chain employs TRBV4-1 and TRBJ1-1, with 8 bases that match TRBD1. V gave up 4 bases and J gave up 0 bases; unmatched junction bases: 7. The CDR3 runs 16 residues. The germline gives CDR1 MGHRA, CDR2 YSYEKL.

The gene calls are TRBV5-1 and TRBJ1-2; 8 bases map to TRBD1. Per the germline V gene, CDR1 is SGHRS and CDR2 is YFSETQ. CDR3 length equals 15 residues. The V segment lost 0 bases and the J segment 7 bases; nucleotides outside the gene matches: 8. CDR3 bases: TGCGCCAGCAGCTTGGTGGCAGGGGGCTCAGGTGGCTACACCTTC. Amino acid sequence: CASSLVAGGSGGYTF.

This sequence joins TRBV5-6 and TRBJ1-1; D is unresolved. Germline-derived CDR1 and CDR2 are SGHDT and YYEEEE. V lost 2 bases and J lost 4, with 12 bases in between. The CDR3 extends over 14 amino acids. The CDR3 DNA is TGTGCCAGCAGCTTAGTTCGGGGTACCACTGAAGCTTTCTTT. Amino acids: CASSLVRGTTEAFF. The full variable domain, with the rest looked up from reference TRBV5-6 and TRBJ1-1, is DAGVTQSPTHLIKTRGQQVTLRCSPKSGHDTVSWYQQALGQGPQFIFQYYEEEERQRGNFPDRFSGHQFPNYSSELNVNALLLGDSALYLCASSLVRGTTEAFFGQGTRLTVV.

The chain couples TRBV27 to TRBJ2-1; D possibly corresponds to TRBD2 (6 bases). Germline V CDR1 and CDR2: MNHEY, SMNVEV (reference sequence). This CDR3 contains 14 residues. V dropped 2 bases and J dropped 8 bases, with 13 bases sitting between them. CDR3 nucleotides: TGTGCCAGCAGTTTACAGCGTAGGAGGGATGAGCAGTTCTTC. Translating it yields CASSLQRRRDEQFF.

The CDR3 region has the DNA TGTGCCAGCAGCGTAGAGGGGACAGGGGGCGTTGGTCAGACAGATACGCAGTATTTT. It translates to CASSVEGTGGVGQTDTQYF. This chain links TRBV9 with TRBJ2-3, with 12 bases matching TRBD1. The CDR3 length is 19 residues. The trim removed 0 bases at V and 3 bases at J, leaving 11 bases unmatched. Germline V CDR1 and CDR2: SGDLS, YYNGEE. The variable domain in full, completed from reference TRBV9 and TRBJ2-3, reads DSGVTQTPKHLITATGQRVTLRCSPRSGDLSVYWYQQSLDQGLQFLIQYYNGEERAKGNILERFSAQQFPDLHSELNLSSLELGDSALYFCASSVEGTGGVGQTDTQYFGPGTRLTVL.

The table lists this clone with a few counts. CDR3 amino acids: CASSHRQRGGAFF. DNA of the CDR3: TGCGCCAGCAGCCACAGACAAAGGGGTGGAGCTTTCTTT. The chain employs TRBV4-3 and TRBJ1-1; D is perhaps TRBD1 (5 bases). Per the germline V gene, CDR1 is LGHNA and CDR2 is YSLEER. V lost 3 bases and J 10 bases, leaving 15 bases between the germline ends. This CDR3 has 13 residues.

This chain joins TRBV2 and TRBJ1-4; no firm D call. Germline CDR1 reads SNHLY; CDR2 reads FYNNEI. The CDR3 sequence is 12 residues long. Trimming removed 5 bases at V and 7 bases at J, with 8 bases between. The CDR3 reads CASSTTSEKLFF. The CDR3 nucleotides read TGTGCCAGCAGTACTACGAGTGAAAAACTGTTTTTT.

The chain combines TRBV12-5 with TRBJ1-1; TRBD1 is a possible D gene (5 bases). This CDR3 comprises 14 residues. Germline V gene data show CDR1 as LGHNT and CDR2 as FRNRAP. With 2 bases removed from V and 4 bases from J, the gap between germline ends came to 11 bases. This chain's CDR3 is CASGLYGGPTEAFF. The DNA of the CDR3 is TGTGCTAGTGGTTTGTACGGGGGACCCACTGAAGCTTTCTTT.

This clone was recorded once. The rearrangement links TRBV10-3 to TRBJ1-1; 10 positions match TRBD1. Germline lookup yields CDR1 ENHRY and CDR2 SYGVKD. The trim removed 7 bases at V and 5 bases at J, leaving 4 bases unmatched. CDR3 length: 13 amino acids. This CDR3 is CAIKGQGGTEAFF. Written as DNA, the CDR3 is TGTGCCATCAAAGGACAGGGGGGTACTGAAGCTTTCTTT.